These T cell receptor beta chains were read from a single sample in a study of blood T cells in healthy people across ages. TCRdb itself ran the 5' RACE reads through MiXCR, one entry per CDR3 protein. Among about 1,500,000 distinct CDR3 sequences listed, 40% to 50% were seen once. The specimen sequenced was blood. The receptors originated from a woman between 18 and 30 years old in good health. Each CDR3 is given with its conserved first and last residue. The D gene is left open where the match is weak. A clone size is listed for some rows: how often the clone was seen (once, few, many), or a class if it is expanded.

clone_size d_call j_call v_call cdr3_nt cdr3_aa
- - TRBJ2-5 TRBV7-8 TGTGCCAGCAGCTTAGGGGTCGGTGGCTCATTTTGGACAGAGACCCAGTACTTC CASSLGVGGSFWTETQYF
- TRBD2 TRBJ2-5 TRBV29-1 TGCAGCGTCTGGGGGGGGGAGACCCAGTACTTC CSVWGGETQYF
few - TRBJ2-7 TRBV4-1 TGCGCCAGCAGCCACGGCCAGGCCTACGAGCAGTACTTC CASSHGQAYEQYF
few TRBD1 TRBJ2-2 TRBV27 TGTGCCAGCAGTTCGGACAGGGGTTATCTTAGAACCGGGGAGCTGTTTTTT CASSSDRGYLRTGELFF
- - TRBJ2-1 TRBV18 TGTGCCAGCTCACCACGGGACAACTCCTACAATGAGCAGTTCTTC CASSPRDNSYNEQFF
few - TRBJ1-6 TRBV20-1 TGCAGTGCTAGAGACCAACGGGACACGTTTAATTCACCCCTCCACTTT CSARDQRDTFNSPLHF
- - TRBJ2-5 TRBV10-3 TGTGCCCTCCCCCGGCGCAGGGACTCGATACAAGAGACCCAGTACTTC CALPRRRDSIQETQYF
- - TRBJ2-7 TRBV2 TGTGCCAGCAGTGAGGACCCAATCTACGAGCAGTACTTC CASSEDPIYEQYF
- - TRBJ2-7 TRBV6-5 TGTGCCAGCCGTGCGGGGCGCACCGGCGAGCAGTACTTC CASRAGRTGEQYF
- - TRBJ2-3 TRBV6-1 TGTGTCAGCAGTCTCCGGACGGGAAGTTCGGGGGATACGCAGTATTTT CVSSLRTGSSGDTQYF
few - TRBJ2-7 TRBV5-1 TGCGCCAGCAGCTCAGGCGGGCAGTTCTACGAGCAGTACTTC CASSSGGQFYEQYF
many - TRBJ1-1 TRBV10-3 TGTGCCATCAGTGAGTCGCAGTTGAACACTGAAGCTTTCTTT CAISESQLNTEAFF
- - TRBJ1-5 TRBV25-1 TGTGCCAGCAGTGACGGAGGTACTCAGCCCCAGCATTTT CASSDGGTQPQHF
few TRBD2 TRBJ2-1 TRBV27 TGTGCCAGCAGGCCCGGGACTAGCAGGAACAATGAGCAGTTCTTC CASRPGTSRNNEQFF
few - TRBJ2-3 TRBV5-1 TGCGCCAGCAGCCCCGGATGGGACCCTAGCACAGATACGCAGTATTTT CASSPGWDPSTDTQYF
few - TRBJ1-5 TRBV12-5 TGTGCTAGTGGTTTGGTATTCTGGTCGTCAGGCTCGAGACAGCCCCAGCATTTT CASGLVFWSSGSRQPQHF
few TRBD2 TRBJ2-1 TRBV29-1 TGCAGCGTTGAAGCGGGAGGGTATTACAATGAGCAGTTCTTC CSVEAGGYYNEQFF
- - TRBJ1-1 TRBV7-2 TGTGCCAGACCCGGGAGACCGAACACTGAAGCTTTCTTT CARPGRPNTEAFF
- - TRBJ1-5 TRBV7-9 TGTGCCAGCAGCGGGGCGGGGGGCACTAGCAATCAGCCCCAGCATTTT CASSGAGGTSNQPQHF
- - TRBJ2-7 TRBV27 TGTGCCAGCAGTTTATCGGCGGGACAGTCGGGATACGAGCAGTACTTC CASSLSAGQSGYEQYF
- TRBD2 TRBJ2-7 TRBV20-1 TGCAGTGCTAGGTCCCCCCAGGGACTAGCGGGGTTATACGAGCAGTACTTC CSARSPQGLAGLYEQYF
- - TRBJ2-3 TRBV7-9 TGTGCCAGCAGCAAACTCCACGGCGGGGCCACAGATACGCAGTATTTT CASSKLHGGATDTQYF
few - TRBJ2-1 TRBV20-1 TGCAGTGCTGACGGGGAGAGGAATGAGCAGTTCTTC CSADGERNEQFF
- TRBD2 TRBJ2-1 TRBV12-5 TGTGCTAGTGGGACCCGACTAGCGGGATTCAATGAGCAGTTCTTC CASGTRLAGFNEQFF
- - TRBJ2-4 TRBV12-3/TRBV12-4 TGTGCCAGCAGTCCTGCTAGGTCCCAAAACATTCAGTACTTC CASSPARSQNIQYF
once - TRBJ2-7 TRBV20-1 TGCAGTGCTAGCCCTCGCCCATCGACGGTAACCTACGAGCAGTACTTC CSASPRPSTVTYEQYF
- - TRBJ2-2 TRBV7-9 TGTGCCAGCAGCCACGAAACCACCGGGGAGCTGTTTTTT CASSHETTGELFF
once - TRBJ2-7 TRBV7-9 TGTGCCAGCAGCCAGGCGGGTCATCCTGAGCAGTACTTC CASSQAGHPEQYF
- TRBD1 TRBJ2-2 TRBV6-1 TGTGCCAGCAGCACCGGGACAGGGTCCACCGGGGAGCTGTTTTTT CASSTGTGSTGELFF